The clone carrying this TCR beta chain showed up just a few times. Its matching antigen is unknown. The record originates from a study of identical twins. Study-wide findings and caveats: Weaker excess sharing between twins was seen in beta out-of-frame sequences.

Unique molecular identifiers were in the cDNA, with template-switch universal primer binding. MiXCR was run by TCRdb on the 5' RACE reads, yielding one entry per CDR3 protein. This table holds around 530,000 distinct CDR3 sequences, approximately 16% found once. Healthy Caucasian donors formed the entire cohort. V was pared by 4 bases and J by 10 bases, with 14 bases between. This CDR3 contains 12 residues. CDR1 and CDR2 (germline): KGHSH, LQKENI. These same records also appear under a second study, on yellow fever vaccine responses in identical twins. From that paper: Reportedly, twins' vaccine T cell responses looked partly convergent and partly personalized.

The chain couples TRBV18 to TRBJ2-7; D is ambiguous. The receptor comes from a woman aged 18-29 years in good health. Sequenced material: CD4+ T cells sorted from blood. CDR3 bases: TGTGCCAGCTCACTTGCGAACGGTTTCCAGTACTTC. This codes for CASSLANGFQYF.